Sequencing of this T cell receptor (beta chain) was carried out in a study of long-term antiretroviral therapy in people with HIV. The study, taken as a whole, reports: With ART, diversity went up but was still lower than in transplant donor controls. Controls had broader CDR3 length ranges than HIV repertoires did.

Germline V gene data show CDR1 as SEHNR and CDR2 as FQNEAQ (reference sequence). With 5 bases clipped from V and 1 base from J, the junction kept 4 bases outside the gene matches. The CDR3 is 14 amino acids. Among participants with HIV, every one received treatment in the United States. The run of the v3.0 immunoSEQ assay was at survey level. This table comes from immunoSEQ multiplex PCR, and its TCRdb copy is limited to in-frame clones, with some not included. The sample yields 15,000 to 20,000 clones, 76% seen once. This clone has just a few counts. Its antigen is undetermined. The chain is built from TRBV7-9 and TRBJ1-1; TRBD1 aligns across 7 bases. The specimen comprised unsorted PBMCs, sampled about 2.4 years before starting antiretroviral therapy. The TCR sequence derives from a woman in her 50s with HIV. The DNA of the CDR3 is TGTGCCAGCAGCCCCGGACAGGCGAACACTGAAGCTTTCTTT. Amino acids: CASSPGQANTEAFF. The full variable domain, completed using reference TRBV7-9 and TRBJ1-1, is DTGVSQNPRHKITKRGQNVTFRCDPISEHNRLYWYRQTLGQGPEFLTYFQNEAQLEKSRLLSDRFSAERPKGSFSTLEIQRTEQGDSAMYLCASSPGQANTEAFFGQGTRLTVV.